This T cell receptor (beta chain) was sequenced in a study of cytomegalovirus exposure and HLA in healthy donors (dated by TCRdb to about 2017). Notes on the research overall: According to an earlier analysis of around 600 of the donors, 150 million to 200 million T cells yielded 117 million unique TCR beta sequences and about 300 Gb of sequence data. Around 330 gigabases of sequencing data and 75 million to 85 million unique TCR sequences made up an early release that covered fewer than 650 HLA-typed donors. Among the roughly 390 genotyped donors, approximately 77% belonged to the genetic ancestry cluster associated with self-reported Caucasian donors. The study aimed to test whether cataloging public T cell receptors could reveal signatures of past pathogen exposure. Using immunosequencing, the study profiled T cell repertoires from fewer than 700 subjects and related those repertoires to cytomegalovirus serostatus. In addition to the first cohort of 666 subjects, a separate validation cohort of 130 or so different subjects was used. To predict cytomegalovirus infection status, the study brought together high-throughput TCR immunosequencing, statistical association of individual TCRs with disease status, and machine learning. A later analysis re-examined previously published TCR beta repertoires from more than 600 donors and added high-resolution HLA genotyping to investigate patterns of TCR occurrence. The later analysis used no new phenotypic data to find candidate immune exposures, relying instead on TCR beta sequences and their occurrence across donors. An earlier analysis of fewer than 750 of the donors used high-throughput TCR beta sequencing to judge whether each TCR beta V gene segment behaved as functional or pseudogenic. Donor age, sex, ethnicity and CMV serostatus were compiled alongside the repertoire data. A later genetic analysis used genome-wide SNP genotypes for about 60% of the roughly 670 donors, treating that subset as a discovery cohort. All discovery cohort repertoires had been generated using a single sequencing platform. HLA typing covered class I and class II loci at four-digit resolution. Typing coverage differed by locus: A, B, C, DRB1 and DQB1 were typed in about 620-640 donors, DQA1 in approximately 520, DPA1 in some 600, and DPB1 in 472. Four or five DR-DQ haplotypes were handled as single units for association and clustering because linkage in the cohort was strong. On average, 235,054 unique TCR beta nucleotide sequences were sequenced per donor among fewer than 500 genotyped donors of the cohort, with about 17% of those sequences being non-productive.

The cohort consisted of 670 or so healthy bone marrow donors. At the time of sampling, every cohort member was nominally healthy, though immune exposures that went unrecorded were likely present. The donor was CMV seropositive and belonged to the group of 270 or so seropositive cohort members. Each donor provided a peripheral blood sample, and peripheral blood mononuclear cells were used for TCR beta sequencing. The Qiagen DNeasy Blood Extraction Kit was used to extract genomic DNA from the blood cell samples. The library was made by the immunoSEQ multiplex PCR assay. For the multiplex PCR, a mixture combining 60 forward primers for TCR Vbeta segments and 13 reverse primers for TCR Jbeta segments was used. A multiplex PCR assay on genomic DNA amplified the CDR3 region of rearranged TCR beta genes. The amplified TCR beta libraries were sequenced on the Illumina HiSeq System as 87-base-pair reads. The original pipeline was this. A later analysis counted approximately 76 million unique TCR beta chains across the 650 to 800 repertoires, and roughly 11 million of these chains were shared by at least two donors. Raw reads were error-corrected and collapsed into unique sequences with a nearest-neighbor algorithm that merged closely related sequences to remove PCR and sequencing errors. V, D and J gene segments were assigned by aligning CDR3 sequences to IMGT reference sequences. For a sequence to be retained, at least a six-nucleotide match to both a V gene segment and a J gene segment was required. A rearrangement counted as productive if the CDR3 had no stop codons and remained in frame with V and J, and every other rearrangement counted as non-productive. Following IMGT convention, CDR3 was defined as the stretch from the second conserved V-encoded cysteine to the conserved J-encoded phenylalanine. The earlier analysis of about 590 of the donors excluded sequences that lacked an unambiguous match to a single V gene segment. In an earlier analysis of a few hundred of the donors, a V segment was called functional when productive rearrangements were above 56.7%, and segregating when the standard deviation between donors exceeded 5%. A statistical classification framework was developed to diagnose cytomegalovirus status using the catalog of TCR beta chain sequences. In a later analysis, TCR nucleotide sequences were compared against IMGT/GENE-DB human TR gene sequences so that V and J genes could be assigned. Using the TCRdist pipeline, a later analysis assigned CDR3 sequences along with most-parsimonious VDJ recombination scenarios. A later analysis defined each TCR beta chain by its CDR3 amino acid sequence plus V-gene family, and excluded reads lacking a unique V-gene family. To address suspected cross-contamination and a sequencing artifact, a later analysis removed roughly 580 highly shared, low-generation-probability nucleotide sequences. A later analysis calculated a clonal expansion index for each public chain from normalized within-repertoire ranks of inferred template counts. In a later analysis, generation probabilities were computed with a VDJ recombination model fitted to out-of-frame rearrangements, and the resulting probabilities were checked against IGoR. In a later analysis, hypergeometric tests were used to score TCR-TCR, TCR-HLA and TCR-CMV co-occurrence, with a repertoire-size bias correction applied to TCR pairs. In a later analysis, false discovery rates were estimated by permuting HLA or CMV assignments 20 times. In a later analysis, co-occurring TCRs were grouped with DBSCAN, and TCRdist sequence similarity was added when clustering was performed within HLA-allele-positive subsets. For co-occurrence clustering, repertoires with fewer than 30,000 or more than 120,000 public chains were excluded, along with about five repertoires with anomalous nucleotide sharing. This immuneACCESS table, as held by TCRdb, lists in-frame sequences with V and J called but not all clones. Of the missing ones, under half trace to an unresolved V gene in checked studies; the others have no known cause. The D gene and trimming were derived from the DNA, and the V and J assignments and clone size from that table. The sample table shows approximately 170,000 clones, and approximately 85% are seen once. The biggest ten clones account for just over 2.5% of the sample.

For this clone: It lacks a known antigen. Nothing much larger sits one base from this clone, and base qualities are not available.

General findings and caveats noted by the study authors: Three of the identified cytomegalovirus-associated TCR beta chains were confirmed in vitro to be specific for cytomegalovirus antigens. For the cohort, immune exposure information was limited to CMV serostatus. In a later analysis, HLA-associated TCR beta chains were found to be more clonally expanded and to have lower generation probabilities than equally common non-associated chains. In a later analysis, most CMV-associated TCR beta chains were found to appear HLA-restricted, with HLA associations seemingly driven largely by CMV exposure. Assigning TCR associations to individual alleles was difficult when HLA alleles, especially DR and DQ, strongly co-occurred. It was suggested by the authors that the approach could potentially be generalized to other disease states and immunological phenotypes. A cluster of highly shared sequence variants was judged likely to be a technical artifact of the sequencing pipeline. Specific HLA alleles were associated with 15,000 to 20,000 TCR beta sequences at a false discovery rate of 0.05 in a later analysis. The study gave a list of 150 to 200 TCR beta chains associated with cytomegalovirus. Sequencing depth was assumed to be roughly uniform across donors in the presence/absence analyses, though that assumption may not hold. Linkage disequilibrium might explain the correlated functional status among segregating V segments, but an unknown experimental factor could not be ruled out. While some public TCRs were present in many individuals, most TCR sequences turned up only very rarely across donors. The classifier was reported to diagnose cytomegalovirus status with high specificity and sensitivity in both the original cohort and the validation cohort. In a later genetic analysis, fewer N-insertions in productive TCRs were reported among donors in an Asian-associated ancestry cluster than the roughly 700-donor mean. In a later analysis, the rate of TCR association differed among HLA loci, with DRB1 alleles having the most associated TCRs and HLA-C alleles having the fewest. Around 16 rarely observed V segments, including chromosome 9 orphons, were excluded from the earlier analysis of approximately 500 of the donors because counts were too low. Broadly in line with IMGT annotations, most TCR beta V segments showed up in productive rearrangements about 87% or about 30% of the time in an earlier analysis of approximately 640 of the donors. A further reported finding was that TCR beta sequences accurately predicted the HLA-A and HLA-B alleles for most subjects in the first cohort. This cohort had only TCR beta chains sequenced, and the lack of alpha or paired-chain data limited which features could be detected. V-gene and J-gene trimming of TCR beta chains was associated with a missense DCLRE1C variant in a later genetic analysis, and the association was replicated in an independent cohort. Because some donors lacked HLA typing at each locus, the association tests relied only on the typed subset. Several of the top co-occurrence clusters appeared to be linked to parvovirus B19, influenza, CMV and Epstein-Barr virus, according to a later analysis.

This sequence was found in a man between 25 and 39 years old in good health and CMV-seropositive. Sequencing was carried out using PBMCs.

Here is the DNA: TGTGCCAGCAGCTTTTGTTTCCCAGGACAAGAGACCCAGTACTTC. Its amino acids are CASSFCFPGQETQYF. The V and J genes are TRBV12-1 and TRBJ2-5; TRBD1 is the table's D call and was not checked against the DNA. TRBV12-1 is flagged as a pseudogene. Its CDR3 holds 15 amino acids, cysteine through phenylalanine. The read is trimmed to its CDR3 DNA, 45 bases read in frame from base 1.